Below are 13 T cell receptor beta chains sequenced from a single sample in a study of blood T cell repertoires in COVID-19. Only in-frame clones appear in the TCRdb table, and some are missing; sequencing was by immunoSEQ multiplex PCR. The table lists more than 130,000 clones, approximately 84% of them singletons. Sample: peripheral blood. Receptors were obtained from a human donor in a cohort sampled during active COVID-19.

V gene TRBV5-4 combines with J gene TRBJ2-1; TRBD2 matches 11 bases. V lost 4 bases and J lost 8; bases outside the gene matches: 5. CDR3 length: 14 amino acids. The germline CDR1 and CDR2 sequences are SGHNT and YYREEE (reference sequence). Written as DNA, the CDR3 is TGTGCCAGCAGCCTCCTAGCGGGGGGCTATGAGCAGTTCTTC. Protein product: CASSLLAGGYEQFF.

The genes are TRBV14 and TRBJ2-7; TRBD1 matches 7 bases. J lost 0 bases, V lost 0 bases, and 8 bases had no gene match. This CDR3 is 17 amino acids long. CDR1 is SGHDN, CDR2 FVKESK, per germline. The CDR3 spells CASSQDGYRGPSYEQYF. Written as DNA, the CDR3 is TGTGCCAGCAGCCAAGATGGCTACAGGGGCCCCTCCTACGAGCAGTACTTC.

The CDR3 here is CASRESNHRLTEAFF. In nucleotides, the CDR3 is TGTGCCAGCAGGGAATCTAACCACCGACTCACTGAAGCTTTCTTT. The chain couples TRBV19 to TRBJ1-1, with a weak D call TRBD1 (5 bases). V shed 9 bases and J shed 4 bases, with 21 bases lying between them. The CDR3 totals 15 residues. Germline-derived CDR1 and CDR2 are LNHDA and SQIVND (reference sequence).

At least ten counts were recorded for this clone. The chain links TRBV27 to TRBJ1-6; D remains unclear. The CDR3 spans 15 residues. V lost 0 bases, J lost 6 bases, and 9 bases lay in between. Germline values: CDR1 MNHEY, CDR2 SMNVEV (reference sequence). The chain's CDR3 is CASSLSGIPNSPLHF. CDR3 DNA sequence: TGTGCCAGCAGTTTATCCGGGATACCTAATTCACCCCTCCACTTT.

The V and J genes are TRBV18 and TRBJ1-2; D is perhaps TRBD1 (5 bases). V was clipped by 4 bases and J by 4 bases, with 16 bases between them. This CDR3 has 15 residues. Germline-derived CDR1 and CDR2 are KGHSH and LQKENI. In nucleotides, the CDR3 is TGTGCCAGCTCACTCAGGGAGGAGAGGGGCTATGGCTACACCTTC. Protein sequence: CASSLREERGYGYTF.

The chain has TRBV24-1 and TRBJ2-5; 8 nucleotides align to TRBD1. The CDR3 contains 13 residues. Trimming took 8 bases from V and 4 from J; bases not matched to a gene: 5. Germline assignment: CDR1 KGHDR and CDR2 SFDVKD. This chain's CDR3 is CATKDRVVETQYF. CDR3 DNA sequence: TGTGCCACCAAGGACAGGGTGGTAGAGACCCAGTACTTC.

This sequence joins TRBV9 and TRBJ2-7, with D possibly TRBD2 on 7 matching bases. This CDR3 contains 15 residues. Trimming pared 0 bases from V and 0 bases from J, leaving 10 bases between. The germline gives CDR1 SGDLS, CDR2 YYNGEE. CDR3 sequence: CASSVAAGASYEQYF. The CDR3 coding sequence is TGTGCCAGCAGCGTAGCGGCGGGGGCCTCCTACGAGCAGTACTTC.

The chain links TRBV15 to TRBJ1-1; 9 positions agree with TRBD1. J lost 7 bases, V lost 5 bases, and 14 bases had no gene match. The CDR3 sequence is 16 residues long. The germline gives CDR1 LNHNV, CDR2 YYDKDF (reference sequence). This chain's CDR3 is CATSPNRDREVVEAFF. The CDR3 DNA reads TGTGCCACCAGCCCAAACCGGGACAGGGAGGTTGTTGAAGCTTTCTTT.

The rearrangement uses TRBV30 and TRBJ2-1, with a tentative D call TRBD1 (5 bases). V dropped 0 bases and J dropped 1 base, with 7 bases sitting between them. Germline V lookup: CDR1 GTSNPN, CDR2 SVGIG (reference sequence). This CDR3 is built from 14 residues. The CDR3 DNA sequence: TGTGCCTGGAGTGTTGCAGGGTCCTACAATGAGCAGTTCTTC. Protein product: CAWSVAGSYNEQFF.

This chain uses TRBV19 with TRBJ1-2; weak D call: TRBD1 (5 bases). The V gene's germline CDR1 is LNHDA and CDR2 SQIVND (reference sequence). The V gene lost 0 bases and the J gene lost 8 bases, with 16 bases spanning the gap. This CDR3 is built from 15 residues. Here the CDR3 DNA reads TGTGCCAGTAGTATAGACTTGGGGCCGAATAGCGGCTACACCTTC. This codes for CASSIDLGPNSGYTF.

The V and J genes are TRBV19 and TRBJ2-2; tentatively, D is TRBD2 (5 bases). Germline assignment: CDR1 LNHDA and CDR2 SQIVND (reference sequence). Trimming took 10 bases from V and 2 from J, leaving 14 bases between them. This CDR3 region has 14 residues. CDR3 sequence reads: CATRTDLNTGELFF. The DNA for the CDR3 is TGTGCCACTCGGACGGACTTAAACACCGGGGAGCTGTTTTTT.

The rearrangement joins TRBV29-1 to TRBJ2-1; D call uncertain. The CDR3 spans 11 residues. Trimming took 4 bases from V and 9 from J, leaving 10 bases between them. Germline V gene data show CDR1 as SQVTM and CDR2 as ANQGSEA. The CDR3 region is CSVGEASEQFF. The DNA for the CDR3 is TGCAGCGTTGGCGAGGCAAGTGAGCAGTTCTTC.

In DNA, the CDR3 is TGTGCCAGTAGCCCCCCGGGACAGCGAACCTACGAGCAGTACTTC. Its translation is CASSPPGQRTYEQYF. V and J are TRBV19 and TRBJ2-7; 7 nucleotides line up with TRBD1. The V gene end was trimmed by 6 bases and the J gene end by 2 bases; junction bases not matched to a gene: 10. CDR3 length equals 15 residues. Germline CDR1 and CDR2: LNHDA and SQIVND (reference sequence).